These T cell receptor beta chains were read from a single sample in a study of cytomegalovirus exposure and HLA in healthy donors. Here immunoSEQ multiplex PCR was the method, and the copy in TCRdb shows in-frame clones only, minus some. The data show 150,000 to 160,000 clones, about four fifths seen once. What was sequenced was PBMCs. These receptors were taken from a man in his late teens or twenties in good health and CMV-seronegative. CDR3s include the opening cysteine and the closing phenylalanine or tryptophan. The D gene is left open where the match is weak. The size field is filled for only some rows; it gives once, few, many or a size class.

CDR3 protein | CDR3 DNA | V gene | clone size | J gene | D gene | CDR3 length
CASSPREQGAFPYYEQYF | TGCGCCAGCAGCCCGAGAGAACAGGGGGCTTTTCCCTACTACGAGCAGTACTTC | TRBV4-1 | . | TRBJ2-7 | TRBD1 | 18
CASSLFRTGMNTGELFF | TGTGCCAGCAGCTTATTTCGGACAGGGATGAACACCGGGGAGCTGTTTTTT | TRBV11-2 | few | TRBJ2-2 | TRBD1 | 17
CASSPTGQSNTEAFF | TGTGCCAGCAGTCCGACGGGACAGTCGAACACTGAAGCTTTCTTT | TRBV6-4 | . | TRBJ1-1 | TRBD1 | 15
CASSFGGPNTGELFF | TGCGCCAGCAGCTTCGGGGGGCCGAACACCGGGGAGCTGTTTTTT | TRBV5-1 | . | TRBJ2-2 | . | 15
CAWDRGTTEAFF | TGTGCCTGGGACAGGGGTACCACTGAAGCTTTCTTT | TRBV30 | . | TRBJ1-1 | TRBD1 | 12
CASKKTDPTNEKLFF | TGTGCCAGCAAGAAGACAGACCCAACTAATGAAAAACTGTTTTTT | TRBV2 | . | TRBJ1-4 | . | 15
CASSPGGGAKNIQYF | TGTGCCAGCTCACCAGGCGGGGGGGCCAAAAACATTCAGTACTTC | TRBV18 | . | TRBJ2-4 | TRBD2 | 15
CASSSLDRGNEQFF | TGTGCCAGCAGCTCTCTTGACAGGGGCAATGAGCAGTTCTTC | TRBV7-2 | . | TRBJ2-1 | TRBD1 | 14
CAISYQGSTGELFF | TGTGCCATTAGCTATCAGGGTTCCACCGGGGAGCTGTTTTTT | TRBV10-3 | . | TRBJ2-2 | . | 14
CASSLIPPGGGGYTF | TGTGCCAGCAGTTTAATTCCCCCGGGAGGAGGTGGCTACACCTTC | TRBV27 | . | TRBJ1-2 | . | 15
CASTGEETQYF | TGCGCCAGCACAGGGGAAGAGACCCAGTACTTC | TRBV5-1 | . | TRBJ2-5 | . | 11